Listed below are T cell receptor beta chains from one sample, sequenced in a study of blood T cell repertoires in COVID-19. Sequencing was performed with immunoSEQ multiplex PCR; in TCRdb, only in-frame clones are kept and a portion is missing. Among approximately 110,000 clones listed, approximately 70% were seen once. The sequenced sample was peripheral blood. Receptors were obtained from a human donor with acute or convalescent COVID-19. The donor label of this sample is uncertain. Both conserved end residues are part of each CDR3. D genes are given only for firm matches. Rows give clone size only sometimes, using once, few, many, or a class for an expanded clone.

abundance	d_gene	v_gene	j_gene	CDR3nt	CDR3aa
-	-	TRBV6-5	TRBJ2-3	TGTGCCAGCAGTCGGCGACTCACAGATACGCAGTATTTT	CASSRRLTDTQYF
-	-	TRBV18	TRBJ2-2	TGTGCCAGCTCACCGTGGCACGCGAACACCGGGGAGCTGTTTTTT	CASSPWHANTGELFF
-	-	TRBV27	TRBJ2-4	TGTGCCAGCAGCCAAATCAGGGGTACCATTCAGTACTTC	CASSQIRGTIQYF
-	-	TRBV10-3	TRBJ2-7	TGTGCCACCCGGGACAAATTCTCCTACGAGCAGTACTTC	CATRDKFSYEQYF
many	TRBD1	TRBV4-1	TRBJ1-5	TGCGCCAGCAGCCAACCCAACAGGGGACAGCAGCCCCAGCATTTT	CASSQPNRGQQPQHF
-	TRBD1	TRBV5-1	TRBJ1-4	TGCGCCAGCAGCCCATCCGGGACAGGGTACGAAAAACTGTTTTTT	CASSPSGTGYEKLFF
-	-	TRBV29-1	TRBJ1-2	TGCAGCGTAGCTAACAGGGTTAACTATGGCTACACCTTC	CSVANRVNYGYTF
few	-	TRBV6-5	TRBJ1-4	TGTGCCAGCACCCGAGGGGGGGTCGGTGAAAAACTGTTTTTT	CASTRGGVGEKLFF
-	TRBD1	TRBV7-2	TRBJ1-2	TGTGCCAGCAGCTTAGCGCGGTGGAGGAAGGGGGCGGGTGGCTACACCTTC	CASSLARWRKGAGGYTF
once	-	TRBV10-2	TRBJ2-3	TGCGCCAGCAGTGACCACGGGACACTAAGCACAGATACGCAGTATTTT	CASSDHGTLSTDTQYF
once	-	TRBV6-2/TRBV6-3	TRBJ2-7	TGTGCCAGTAGTTCTTACTACGAGCAGTACTTC	CASSSYYEQYF
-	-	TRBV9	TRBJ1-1	TGTGCCAGCAGCCCCCTGCTGAGAAACACTGAAGCTTTCTTT	CASSPLLRNTEAFF
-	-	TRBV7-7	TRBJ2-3	TGTGCCAGCAGCTTAGGGCCCGGACTTAGCACAGATACGCAGTATTTT	CASSLGPGLSTDTQYF
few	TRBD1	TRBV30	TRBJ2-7	TGTGCCTGGAGCCCCGGGACAGGGAACTACGAGCAGTACTTC	CAWSPGTGNYEQYF
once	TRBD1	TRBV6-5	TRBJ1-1	TGTGCCAGCAGTTATAGGACAGGGGATTCAGCTTTCTTT	CASSYRTGDSAFF
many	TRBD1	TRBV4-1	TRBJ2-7	TGCGCCAGCAGCCAACCTCCCTGGACGGCAGGGGGCTACGAGCAGTACTTC	CASSQPPWTAGGYEQYF
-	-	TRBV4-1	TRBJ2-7	TGCGCCAGCAGCCAAGGTGGGCCAAAGGAAGAGCAGTACTTC	CASSQGGPKEEQYF
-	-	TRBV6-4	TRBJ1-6	TGTGCCAGCAGCCATACGTACGAAGGCGGCTCACCCCTCCACTTT	CASSHTYEGGSPLHF
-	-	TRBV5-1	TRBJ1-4	TGCGCCAGCGCCAAGGAGGGGCGAGGTGAAAAACTGTTTTTT	CASAKEGRGEKLFF
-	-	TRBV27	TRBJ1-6	TGTGCCAGCAGTTTACGAGGTCCGGATCGTTCTTCACCCCTCCACTTT	CASSLRGPDRSSPLHF
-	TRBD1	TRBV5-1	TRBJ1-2	TGCGCCAGCAGCCGAGGGGACAGTAACTATGGCTACACCTTC	CASSRGDSNYGYTF
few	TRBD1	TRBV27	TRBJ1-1	TGTGCCAGCAGTCCCTACGACAGGGACGGGGCTTTCTTT	CASSPYDRDGAFF
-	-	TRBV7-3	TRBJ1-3	TGTGCCAGCAGCTCGTCGACAGTCAACGTCTCTGGAAACACCATATATTTT	CASSSSTVNVSGNTIYF
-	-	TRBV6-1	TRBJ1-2	TGTGCCAGCAGTGAAGGGGCAGGGGCAAACTATGGCTACACCTTC	CASSEGAGANYGYTF
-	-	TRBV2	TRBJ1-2	TGTGCCAGCAGTGAAGCGGGGCAGTTTAGGTCCTATGGCTACACCTTC	CASSEAGQFRSYGYTF
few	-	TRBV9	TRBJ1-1	TGTGCCAGCAGCGTAGCGACCTCAGCGGCCGGGAACACTGAAGCTTTCTTT	CASSVATSAAGNTEAFF
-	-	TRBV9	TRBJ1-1	TGTGCCAGCAGCGTAGCTGCGGTTTGGGAGACTGAAGCTTTCTTT	CASSVAAVWETEAFF
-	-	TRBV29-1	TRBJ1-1	TGCAGCGTACGAGGGGGTATGAACACTGAAGCTTTCTTT	CSVRGGMNTEAFF
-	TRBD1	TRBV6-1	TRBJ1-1	TGTGCCAGCAGTGAACCGGGACAGGGAATATCTGAAGCTTTCTTT	CASSEPGQGISEAFF
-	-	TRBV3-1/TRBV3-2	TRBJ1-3	TGTGCCAGCAGCTCCCCCCCGGGAACAGGAAACACCATATATTTT	CASSSPPGTGNTIYF
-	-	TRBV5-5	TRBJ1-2	TGTGCCAGCAGCTTGCTCCTTTTAGGGGGCTATGGCTACACCTTC	CASSLLLLGGYGYTF
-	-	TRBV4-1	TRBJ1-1	TGCGCCAGCAGCCAAGAGGAGGCGAAAAACACTGAAGCTTTCTTT	CASSQEEAKNTEAFF
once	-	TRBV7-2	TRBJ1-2	TGTGCCAGCAGCTTTTCGGGGGGCGCGGGCGGCTACACCTTC	CASSFSGGAGGYTF
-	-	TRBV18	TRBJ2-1	TGTGCCAGCTCACACTGGACAGACACCTACAATGAGCAGTTCTTC	CASSHWTDTYNEQFF
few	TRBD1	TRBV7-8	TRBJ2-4	TGTGCCAGCAGCTTAGGCCGGGACAGAAATCAGTACTTC	CASSLGRDRNQYF
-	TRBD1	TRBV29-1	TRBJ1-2	TGCAGCGTTGATTGGGACAGGGCCGTCTTC	CSVDWDRAVF
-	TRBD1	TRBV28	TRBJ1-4	TGTGCCAGCAGTTTCCCCCGGGACAGGGGGATTGAAAAACTGTTTTTT	CASSFPRDRGIEKLFF
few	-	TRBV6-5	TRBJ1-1	TGTGCCAGCAGTTACTCGCCAATCAGGGCTACTGAAGCTTTCTTT	CASSYSPIRATEAFF
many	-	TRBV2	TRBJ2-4	TGTGCCAGCAGTGAAATTGGGTTGAGGGGACTCGCCAAAAACATTCAGTACTTC	CASSEIGLRGLAKNIQYF
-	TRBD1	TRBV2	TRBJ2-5	TGTGCCAGCACTAAAGGACAGGGATACTATCAAGAGACCCAGTACTTC	CASTKGQGYYQETQYF
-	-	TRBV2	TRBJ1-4	TGTGCCAGCAGTGGGAGGGTTCCAACTAATGAAAAACTGTTTTTT	CASSGRVPTNEKLFF
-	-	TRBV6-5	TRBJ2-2	TGTGCCAGCAGTTACCCTCCTACAGCGAACACCGGGGAGCTGTTTTTT	CASSYPPTANTGELFF
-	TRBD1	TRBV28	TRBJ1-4	TGTGCCAGCAGTTTATTAGGGGCCCGGGACAGCCGTAATGAAAAACTGTTTTTT	CASSLLGARDSRNEKLFF
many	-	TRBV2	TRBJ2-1	TGTGCCAGCAGTTTTGGGGCCCTGCCGTTCTTC	CASSFGALPFF
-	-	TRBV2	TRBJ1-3	TGTGCCAGCAAATTTAACAGTGGAAACACCATATATTTT	CASKFNSGNTIYF
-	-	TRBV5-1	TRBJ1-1	TGCGCCAGCAGCTTGCCGGGGTCTGAAGCTTTCTTT	CASSLPGSEAFF
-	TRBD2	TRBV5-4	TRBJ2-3	TGTGCCAGCAGCGACGGACTAGTGAAAGATACGCAGTATTTT	CASSDGLVKDTQYF
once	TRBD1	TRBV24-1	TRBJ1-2	TGTGCCACCAGCGCCGGGACAGGGAATCGCCAGAACTATGGCTACACCTTC	CATSAGTGNRQNYGYTF
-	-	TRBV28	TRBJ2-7	TGTGCCAGCAGTTTACTGGGCAGGGGCTCCGAGCAGTACTTC	CASSLLGRGSEQYF
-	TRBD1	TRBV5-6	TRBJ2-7	TGTGCCAGCAGCATCCGGGACAGGGGTATCGAGCAGTACTTC	CASSIRDRGIEQYF
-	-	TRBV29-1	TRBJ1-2	TGCAGCGCCATGGATGGAGGGCGGTTAAAAGGCTACACCTTC	CSAMDGGRLKGYTF
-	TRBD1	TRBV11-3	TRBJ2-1	TGTGCCAGCAGCGTCGGGACAGGCATAGACAATGAGCAGTTCTTC	CASSVGTGIDNEQFF
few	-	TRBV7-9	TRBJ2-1	TGTGCCAGCAGCTCGGCCCGACTCGGGGATGAGCAGTTCTTC	CASSSARLGDEQFF
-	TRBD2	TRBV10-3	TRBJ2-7	TGTGCCATCAGTGAGAGAGTAGCGGGCCCCTACGAGCAGTACTTC	CAISERVAGPYEQYF
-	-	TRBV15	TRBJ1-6	TGTGCCACCGATCCGTTGGTTTACGGGGGTTCGAATTCACCCCTCCACTTT	CATDPLVYGGSNSPLHF
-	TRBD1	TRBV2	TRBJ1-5	TGTGCCAGCAGAAGGGACAGGGGAGTTGGCAATCAGCCCCAGCATTTT	CASRRDRGVGNQPQHF